This T cell receptor beta chain was recovered during a study of blood T cell repertoires in COVID-19. Study summary: The study drew acute and convalescent COVID-19 samples from the United States, Italy and Spain.

As handled by the study authors: Reference gene primers were amplified, and this amplification served to estimate nucleated cell counts. The assay was immunoSEQ multiplex PCR, and TCRdb's table has in-frame clones only and misses some. V and J calls and clone size follow that table, whereas D and trimming were derived from the DNA. Of roughly 76,000 clones in the sample, 87% were seen once. Unmatched junction bases numbered 5, after V lost 5 bases and J lost 2 bases. The CDR3 is made up of 14 amino acids. Germline V gives CDR1 LNHDA, CDR2 SQIVND (reference sequence). The clonotype originates from a young woman with acute or convalescent COVID-19. The sequencing input was peripheral blood. V gene TRBV19 combines with J gene TRBJ2-7, with 8 bases that match TRBD1. The chain's CDR3 is CASSETTGAYEQYF. The CDR3 coding sequence is TGTGCCAGTAGTGAAACGACAGGGGCCTACGAGCAGTACTTC.